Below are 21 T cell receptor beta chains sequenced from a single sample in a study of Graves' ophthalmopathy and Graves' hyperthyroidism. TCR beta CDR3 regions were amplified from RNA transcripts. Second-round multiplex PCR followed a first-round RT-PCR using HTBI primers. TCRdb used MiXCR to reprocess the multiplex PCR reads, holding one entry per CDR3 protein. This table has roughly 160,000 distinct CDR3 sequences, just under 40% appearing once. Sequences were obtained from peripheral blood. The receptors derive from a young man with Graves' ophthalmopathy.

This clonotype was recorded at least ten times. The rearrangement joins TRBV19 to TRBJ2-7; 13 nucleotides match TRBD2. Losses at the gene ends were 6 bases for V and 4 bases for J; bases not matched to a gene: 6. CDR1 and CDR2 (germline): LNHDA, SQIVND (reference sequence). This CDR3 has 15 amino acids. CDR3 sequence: CASRTGTSGNYEQYF. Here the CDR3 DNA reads TGTGCCAGTAGGACTGGGACTAGCGGGAATTACGAGCAGTACTTC.

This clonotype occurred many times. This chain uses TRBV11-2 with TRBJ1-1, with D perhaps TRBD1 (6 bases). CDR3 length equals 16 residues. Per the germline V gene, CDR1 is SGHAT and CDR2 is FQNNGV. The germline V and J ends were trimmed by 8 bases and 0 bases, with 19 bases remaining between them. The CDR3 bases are TGTGCCAGCGGGAAACAGGGTTACAACATGAACACTGAAGCTTTCTTT. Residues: CASGKQGYNMNTEAFF. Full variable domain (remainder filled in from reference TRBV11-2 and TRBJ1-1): EAGVAQSPRYKIIEKRQSVAFWCNPISGHATLYWYQQILGQGPKLLIQFQNNGVVDDSQLPKDRFSAERLKGVDSTLKIQPAKLEDSAVYLCASGKQGYNMNTEAFFGQGTRLTVV.

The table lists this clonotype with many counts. Written as DNA, the CDR3 is TGTGCCACCAGTGATTTCCCGACTAGCGGGAGCATGCCAGATACGCAGTATTTT. It encodes CATSDFPTSGSMPDTQYF. The chain couples TRBV24-1 to TRBJ2-3, with 12 bases fitting TRBD2. V dropped 1 base and J dropped 4; count of bases not matched to a gene: 8. The CDR3 length is 18 residues. Germline V lookup: CDR1 KGHDR, CDR2 SFDVKD.

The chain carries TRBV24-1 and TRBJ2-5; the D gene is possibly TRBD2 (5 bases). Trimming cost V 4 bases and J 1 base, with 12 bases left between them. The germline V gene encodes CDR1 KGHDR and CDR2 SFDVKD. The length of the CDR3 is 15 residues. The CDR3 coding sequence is TGTGCCACCAGTGACCCCGGACTGTCCCAAGAGACCCAGTACTTC. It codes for CATSDPGLSQETQYF.

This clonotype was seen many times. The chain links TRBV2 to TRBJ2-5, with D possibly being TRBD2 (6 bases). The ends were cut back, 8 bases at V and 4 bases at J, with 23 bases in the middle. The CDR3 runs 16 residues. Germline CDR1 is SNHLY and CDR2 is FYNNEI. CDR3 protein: CASAPRQGLGGETQYF. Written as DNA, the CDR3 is TGTGCCAGCGCTCCAAGGCAGGGCTTGGGGGGAGAGACCCAGTACTTC. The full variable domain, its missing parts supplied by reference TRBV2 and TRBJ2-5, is EPEVTQTPSHQVTQMGQEVILRCVPISNHLYFYWYRQILGQKVEFLVSFYNNEISEKSEIFDDQFSVERPDGSNFTLKIRSTKLEDSAMYFCASAPRQGLGGETQYFGPGTRLLVL.

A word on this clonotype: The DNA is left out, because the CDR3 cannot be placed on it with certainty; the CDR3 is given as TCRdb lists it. CDR3 protein: CASSILGRGDYGYTF. The rearrangement uses TRBV25-1 and TRBJ1-2; the table assigns TRBD1, which was not confirmed against the DNA. Germline CDR1 reads MGHDK; CDR2 reads SYGVNS. The CDR3 contains 15 residues when both ends are counted.

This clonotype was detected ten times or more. The CDR3, as DNA: TGTGCCAGCAGTTTAGGTGGAACTGGAAACACCATATATTTT. Its protein is CASSLGGTGNTIYF. The V call is TRBV12-3 or TRBV12-4, the J call TRBJ1-3; the D is unclear. This CDR3 is built from 14 residues. The V and J ends lost 1 base and 2 bases respectively, with 6 bases between them.

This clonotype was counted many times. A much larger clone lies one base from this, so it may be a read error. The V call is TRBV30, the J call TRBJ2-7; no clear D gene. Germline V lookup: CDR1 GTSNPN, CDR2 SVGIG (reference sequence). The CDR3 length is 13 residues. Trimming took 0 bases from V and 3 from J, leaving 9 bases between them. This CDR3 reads CAWSVLVNYEQYF. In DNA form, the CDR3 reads TGTGCCTGGAGTGTACTGGTGAACTACGAGCAGTACTTC. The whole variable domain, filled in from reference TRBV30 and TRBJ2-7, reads SQTIHQWPATLVQPVGSPLSLECTVEGTSNPNLYWYRQAAGRGLQLLFYSVGIGQISSEVPQNLSASRPQDRQFILSSKKLLLSDSGFYLCAWSVLVNYEQYFGPGTRLTVT.

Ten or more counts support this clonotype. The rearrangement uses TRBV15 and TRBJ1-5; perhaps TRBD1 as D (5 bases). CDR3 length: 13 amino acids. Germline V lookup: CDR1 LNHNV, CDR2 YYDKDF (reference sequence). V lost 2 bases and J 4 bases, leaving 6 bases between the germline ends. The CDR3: CATSRNRNQPQHF. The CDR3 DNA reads TGTGCCACCAGCAGAAACAGGAATCAGCCCCAGCATTTT.

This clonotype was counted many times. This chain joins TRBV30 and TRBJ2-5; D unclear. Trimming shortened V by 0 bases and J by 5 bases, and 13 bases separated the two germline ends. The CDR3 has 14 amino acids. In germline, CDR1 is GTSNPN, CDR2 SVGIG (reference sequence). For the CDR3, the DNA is TGTGCCTGGAGTGTATGGGAAACCGGGGAGACCCAGTACTTC. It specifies CAWSVWETGETQYF. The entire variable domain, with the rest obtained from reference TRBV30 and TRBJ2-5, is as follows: SQTIHQWPATLVQPVGSPLSLECTVEGTSNPNLYWYRQAAGRGLQLLFYSVGIGQISSEVPQNLSASRPQDRQFILSSKKLLLSDSGFYLCAWSVWETGETQYFGPGTRLLVL.

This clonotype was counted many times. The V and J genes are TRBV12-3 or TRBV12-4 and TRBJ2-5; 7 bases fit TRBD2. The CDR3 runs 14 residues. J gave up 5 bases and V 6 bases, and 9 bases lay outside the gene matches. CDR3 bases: TGTGCCAGCAGCAGGGACGGGGGGAGTGAGACCCAGTACTTC. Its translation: CASSRDGGSETQYF.

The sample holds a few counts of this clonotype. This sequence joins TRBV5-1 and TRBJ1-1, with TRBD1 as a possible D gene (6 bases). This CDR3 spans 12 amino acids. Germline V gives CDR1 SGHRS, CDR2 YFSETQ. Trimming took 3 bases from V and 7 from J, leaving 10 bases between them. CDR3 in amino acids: CASSSTGGEAFF. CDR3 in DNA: TGCGCCAGCAGCTCGACAGGTGGTGAAGCTTTCTTT.

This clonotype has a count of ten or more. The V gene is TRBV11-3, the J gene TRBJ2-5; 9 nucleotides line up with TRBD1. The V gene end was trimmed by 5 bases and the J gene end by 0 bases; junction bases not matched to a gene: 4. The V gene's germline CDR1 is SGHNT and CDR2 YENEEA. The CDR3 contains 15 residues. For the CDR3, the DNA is TGTGCCAGCAGCAGGGACAGGGCCTACCAAGAGACCCAGTACTTC. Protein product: CASSRDRAYQETQYF.

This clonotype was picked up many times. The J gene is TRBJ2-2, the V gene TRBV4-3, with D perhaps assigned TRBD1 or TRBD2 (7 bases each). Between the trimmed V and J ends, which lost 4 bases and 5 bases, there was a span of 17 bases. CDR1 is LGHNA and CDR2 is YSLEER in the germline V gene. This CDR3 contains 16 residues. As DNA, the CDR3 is TGCGCCAGCAGCCGAATGGCCCAGGGGGGGACCGGGGAGCTGTTTTTT. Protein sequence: CASSRMAQGGTGELFF.

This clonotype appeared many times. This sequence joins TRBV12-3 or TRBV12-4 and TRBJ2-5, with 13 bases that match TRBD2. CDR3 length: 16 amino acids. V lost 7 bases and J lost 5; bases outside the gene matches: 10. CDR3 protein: CASKSGLAGVMETQYF. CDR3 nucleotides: TGTGCCAGCAAATCTGGACTAGCGGGAGTGATGGAGACCCAGTACTTC.

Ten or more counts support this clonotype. The CDR3 DNA follows: TGTGCCAGCGGGGAGATCTATCGCGGCAATCAGCCCCAGCATTTT. Amino acids: CASGEIYRGNQPQHF. V is TRBV6-2 or TRBV6-3 and J is TRBJ1-5; D remains ambiguous. The V gene lost 8 bases and the J gene lost 2 bases, with 16 bases spanning the gap. Germline V gene lookup returns CDR1 MNHEY and CDR2 SVGEGT. The CDR3 loop spans 15 amino acids.

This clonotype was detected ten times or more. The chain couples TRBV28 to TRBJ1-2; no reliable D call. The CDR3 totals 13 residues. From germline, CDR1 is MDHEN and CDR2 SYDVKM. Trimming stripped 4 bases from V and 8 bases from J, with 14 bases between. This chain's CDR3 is CASSSLLGRGYTF. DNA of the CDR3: TGTGCCAGCAGTTCCCTCCTAGGTCGGGGCTACACCTTC.

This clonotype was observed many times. The CDR3 protein is CASSLSGQARETQYF. CDR3 nucleotide sequence: TGTGCCAGCAGTTTATCTGGACAGGCCAGGGAGACCCAGTACTTC. This chain joins TRBV12-3 or TRBV12-4 and TRBJ2-5, with TRBD1 matching over 7 bases. The CDR3 is made up of 15 amino acids. V was clipped by 2 bases and J by 5 bases; unmatched bases: 8.

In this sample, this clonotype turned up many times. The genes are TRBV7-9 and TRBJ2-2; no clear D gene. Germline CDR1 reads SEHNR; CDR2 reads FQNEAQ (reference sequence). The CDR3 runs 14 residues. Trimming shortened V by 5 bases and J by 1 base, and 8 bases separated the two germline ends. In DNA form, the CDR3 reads TGTGCCAGCAGCCTAAACAGGAACACCGGGGAGCTGTTTTTT. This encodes CASSLNRNTGELFF.

The CDR3 loop reads CASSYPTGNYGYTF. CDR3 DNA: TGTGCCAGCAGCTACCCGACGGGAAACTATGGCTACACCTTC. The chain has TRBV28 and TRBJ1-2; D is undetermined. The V and J ends lost 6 bases and 2 bases respectively, with 13 bases between them. The germline gives CDR1 MDHEN, CDR2 SYDVKM. The CDR3 sequence is 14 residues long.

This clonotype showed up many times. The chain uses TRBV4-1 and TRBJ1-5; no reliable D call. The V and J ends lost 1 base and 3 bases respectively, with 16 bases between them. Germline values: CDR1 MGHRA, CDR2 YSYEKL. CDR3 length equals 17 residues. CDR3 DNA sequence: TGCGCCAGCAGCCAAGGGCGGGCCCTGTCCCTCAATCAGCCCCAGCATTTT. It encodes CASSQGRALSLNQPQHF.